The next 29 T cell receptor beta chains were all read from a single sample in a study of radiation and T cells in renal cell carcinoma. Time point defined: blood 2 weeks post-SBRT. The treatment denotes: 15 Gy SBRT to primary tumor, nephrectomy 4 weeks later. Some clones are missing from TCRdb's copy, which holds only in-frame ones; the method was immunoSEQ multiplex PCR. The data contain roughly 80,000 clones, about 86% of them singletons. Sequenced here: blood, sampled from a patient whose treatment included radiotherapy and nephrectomy. The source is a woman between 45 and 65 years old with renal cell carcinoma.

V and J are TRBV11-3 and TRBJ2-1, with TRBD1 identical over 10 bases. V was pared by 3 bases and J by 4 bases, with 3 bases of the junction left unmatched. The CDR3 extends over 15 amino acids. The germline V gene has CDR1 SGHNT and CDR2 YENEEA. CDR3 coding DNA: TGTGCCAGCAGCTTTAGGACAGGGGGTTACAATGAGCAGTTCTTC. Amino acids: CASSFRTGGYNEQFF.

V and J are TRBV28 and TRBJ2-7; 10 nucleotides align to TRBD2. The germline CDR1 and CDR2 sequences are MDHEN and SYDVKM. The CDR3 consists of 16 residues. V shed 6 bases, J shed 3 bases, and the junction held 11 bases outside the gene matches. The DNA for the CDR3 is TGTGCCAGCAGCCTAACTCTAGCGGGAGTTGGCTACGAGCAGTACTTC. The encoded protein is CASSLTLAGVGYEQYF. Full variable domain (missing parts from reference TRBV28 and TRBJ2-7): DVKVTQSSRYLVKRTGEKVFLECVQDMDHENMFWYRQDPGLGLRLIYFSYDVKMKEKGDIPEGYSVSREKKERFSLILESASTNQTSMYLCASSLTLAGVGYEQYFGPGTRLTVT.

The chain couples TRBV28 to TRBJ1-3; maybe TRBD1 (5 bases). In germline, CDR1 is MDHEN, CDR2 SYDVKM. The CDR3 runs to 14 residues. V lost 7 bases, J lost 5 bases, and 15 bases lay in between. Written as DNA, the CDR3 is TGTGCCAGCAACAAAGGGGATTTCAGAAACACCATATATTTT. Amino acids: CASNKGDFRNTIYF.

V gene TRBV2 combines with J gene TRBJ2-7; 12 nucleotides agree with TRBD2. The ends lost 2 bases at V and 1 base at J; junction bases unmatched: 0. The CDR3 loop spans 15 amino acids. CDR1 is SNHLY, CDR2 FYNNEI, per germline. DNA for the CDR3: TGTGCCAGCAGTGAACTAGCGGGAGGGTCCTACGAGCAGTACTTC. Translated: CASSELAGGSYEQYF.

This chain joins TRBV4-3 and TRBJ1-1; a weak D match, TRBD1 (5 bases). Germline V gene data show CDR1 as LGHNA and CDR2 as YSLEER. The V gene lost 2 bases and the J gene lost 5 bases, with 12 bases spanning the gap. The CDR3 covers 14 residues. This chain's CDR3 is CASSQNRSPTEAFF. The DNA for the CDR3 is TGCGCCAGCAGCCAAAACAGGTCACCTACTGAAGCTTTCTTT.

The V call is TRBV7-9, the J call TRBJ2-1; 11 bases are shared with TRBD2. CDR1 SEHNR and CDR2 FQNEAQ come from the germline V gene (reference sequence). The length of the CDR3 is 15 residues. Trimming cost V 6 bases and J 8 bases; bases outside gene matches: 9. The CDR3 DNA sequence: TGTGCCAGCAGTATTAGCGGGGGGGCAATCTATGAGCAGTTCTTC. It codes for CASSISGGAIYEQFF.

The chain employs TRBV28 and TRBJ1-1; maybe TRBD1 (6 bases). Trimming cost V 6 bases and J 4 bases, with 15 bases left between them. This CDR3 contains 14 residues. CDR1 is MDHEN, CDR2 SYDVKM, per germline. The CDR3 loop is CASRPQGGGTEAFF. The CDR3 nucleotides read TGTGCCAGCAGACCACAGGGAGGGGGCACTGAAGCTTTCTTT. The variable domain in full, completed from reference TRBV28 and TRBJ1-1, reads DVKVTQSSRYLVKRTGEKVFLECVQDMDHENMFWYRQDPGLGLRLIYFSYDVKMKEKGDIPEGYSVSREKKERFSLILESASTNQTSMYLCASRPQGGGTEAFFGQGTRLTVV.

The chain has TRBV7-2 and TRBJ2-3; D perhaps matches TRBD2 (5 bases). V was clipped by 6 bases and J by 0 bases, with 16 bases between them. The germline V gene encodes CDR1 SGHTA and CDR2 FQGNSA. The CDR3 covers 16 residues. The CDR3 DNA reads TGTGCCAGCAGTCGTCCGGCGGGCCTCAGCACAGATACGCAGTATTTT. The encoded protein is CASSRPAGLSTDTQYF. Full variable domain (missing parts from reference TRBV7-2 and TRBJ2-3): GAGVSQSPSNKVTEKGKDVELRCDPISGHTALYWYRQSLGQGLEFLIYFQGNSAPDKSGLPSDRFSAERTGGSVSTLTIQRTQQEDSAVYLCASSRPAGLSTDTQYFGPGTRLTVL.

The chain couples TRBV7-2 to TRBJ2-7; 10 nucleotides line up with TRBD2. Per germline, CDR1 SGHTA and CDR2 FQGNSA. V shed 1 base, J shed 4 bases, and the junction held 10 bases outside the gene matches. CDR3 length: 17 amino acids. The CDR3 loop is CASSLVASGGAFYEQYF. The CDR3 nucleotides are TGTGCCAGCAGCTTAGTCGCCAGCGGGGGGGCCTTTTACGAGCAGTACTTC. The full variable domain, in which reference TRBV7-2 and TRBJ2-7 provide the parts outside the CDR3, is GAGVSQSPSNKVTEKGKDVELRCDPISGHTALYWYRQSLGQGLEFLIYFQGNSAPDKSGLPSDRFSAERTGGSVSTLTIQRTQQEDSAVYLCASSLVASGGAFYEQYFGPGTRLTVT.

The chain joins TRBV2 to TRBJ1-5; the match to TRBD1 covers 10 bases. J lost 2 bases, V lost 7 bases, and 5 bases had no gene match. Germline-derived CDR1 and CDR2 are SNHLY and FYNNEI. The CDR3 has 15 residues. In nucleotides, the CDR3 is TGTGCCAGCATAACCGGGACAGGGGGCAATCAGCCCCAGCATTTT. Protein: CASITGTGGNQPQHF.

This chain joins TRBV5-8 and TRBJ2-1, with 9 bases aligning to TRBD2. Germline CDR1 and CDR2: SGHTS and YDEGEE. The junction had 14 bases not matched to a gene; V was cut back by 0 bases and J by 13 bases. This CDR3 comprises 16 residues. CDR3 nucleotide sequence: TGTGCCAGCAGCTTGGTAGGGGGCATAGCGGGAGCGGATCAGTTCTTC. This translates into CASSLVGGIAGADQFF. Full variable domain (rest looked up from reference TRBV5-8 and TRBJ2-1): EAGVTQSPTHLIKTRGQQATLRCSPISGHTSVYWYQQALGLGLQFLLWYDEGEERNRGNFPPRFSGRQFPNYSSELNVNALELEDSALYLCASSLVGGIAGADQFFGPGTRLTVL.

V and J are TRBV9 and TRBJ2-7; D may correspond to TRBD1 or TRBD2 (6 bases each). Germline CDR1 SGDLS, CDR2 YYNGEE. The CDR3 has 16 residues. The V end was cut by 0 bases, the J end by 0 bases, with 13 bases between. The CDR3 here is CASSVDPGASSYEQYF. Written as DNA, the CDR3 is TGTGCCAGCAGCGTAGATCCGGGGGCCAGCTCCTACGAGCAGTACTTC.

The genes are TRBV6-4 and TRBJ1-1; the match to TRBD1 covers 9 bases. The CDR3 loop spans 16 amino acids. Per germline, CDR1 MRHNA and CDR2 SNTAGT. Trimming took 6 bases from V and 2 from J; bases not matched to a gene: 10. The CDR3 DNA reads as TGTGCCAGCAGGTTCCGGGACAGGGCACGAAACACTGAAGCTTTCTTT. This gives the protein CASRFRDRARNTEAFF.

In this sample, this clone turned up once. The chain carries TRBV7-8 and TRBJ2-7; a possible D gene is TRBD1 (5 bases). V was trimmed by 2 bases and J by 3 bases, leaving 11 bases between them. The length of the CDR3 is 14 residues. Germline loops: CDR1 SGHVS, CDR2 FQNEAQ. This chain's CDR3 is CASSLTGLHYEQYF. The CDR3 bases are TGTGCCAGCAGCTTAACAGGCCTGCACTACGAGCAGTACTTC.

The chain couples TRBV30 to TRBJ1-2, with TRBD1 as a possible D gene (5 bases). Germline V lookup: CDR1 GTSNPN, CDR2 SVGIG (reference sequence). V shed 3 bases and J shed 2 bases, with 10 bases lying between them. The CDR3 is 13 residues long. The CDR3 nucleotides are TGTGCCTGGAGACCCGACAGAAACTATGGCTACACCTTC. As protein: CAWRPDRNYGYTF.

The CDR3, as DNA: TGTGCCAGCAGCTTCCCCGGGACTAGCGGGAGGCGGTACTTC. It yields the protein CASSFPGTSGRRYF. The chain carries TRBV7-8 and TRBJ2-5; TRBD2 matches at 15 bases. J was trimmed by 13 bases and V by 3 bases; bases with no gene match: 6. Germline V lookup: CDR1 SGHVS, CDR2 FQNEAQ. There are 14 residues in the CDR3.

The chain has TRBV10-1 and TRBJ2-2; tentative D call: TRBD2 (6 bases). The CDR3 has 15 amino acids. Trimming stripped 5 bases from V and 4 bases from J, with 14 bases between. From germline, CDR1 is WNHNN and CDR2 SYGVQD (reference sequence). CDR3 in amino acids: CASSSSPRGTGELFF. Here the CDR3 DNA reads TGCGCCAGCAGTTCCAGCCCGCGGGGCACCGGGGAGCTGTTTTTT.

The chain links TRBV7-6 to TRBJ1-4; D is perhaps TRBD1 (5 bases). Trimming left V 8 bases short and J 8 bases short, with 18 bases between. CDR3 length: 14 residues. Germline V gene data show CDR1 as SGHVS and CDR2 as FNYEAQ. The CDR3 coding sequence is TGTGCCAGCTCTCCCGAAGGGGCTGGAGAAAAACTGTTTTTT. Translating it yields CASSPEGAGEKLFF.

This clone was recorded only once. The chain has TRBV4-3 and TRBJ2-3; D gene uncertain. CDR1 and CDR2 (germline): LGHNA, YSLEER. The CDR3 is made up of 15 amino acids. V lost 0 bases and J 0 bases, leaving 7 bases between the germline ends. In nucleotides, the CDR3 is TGCGCCAGCAGCCAAGAATGGGATAGCACAGATACGCAGTATTTT. Protein product: CASSQEWDSTDTQYF.

The rearrangement uses TRBV4-1 and TRBJ2-7, with TRBD1 as a possible D gene (6 bases). Trimming removed 4 bases from V and 0 bases from J, with 13 bases in between. Germline values: CDR1 MGHRA, CDR2 YSYEKL. The CDR3 is made up of 15 amino acids. CDR3: CASSRGGGPSYEQYF. Here the CDR3 DNA reads TGCGCCAGCAGCCGCGGTGGGGGCCCCTCCTACGAGCAGTACTTC.

The CDR3 nucleotides are TGCGCCAGCAGCCAAGGGACGGCGGGAGAGCAGTACTTC. It specifies CASSQGTAGEQYF. V gene TRBV5-1 combines with J gene TRBJ2-7, with D possibly being TRBD2 (6 bases). Trimming took off 4 bases at V and 7 bases at J, with 15 bases between the two ends. The CDR3 has 13 residues. The germline gives CDR1 SGHRS, CDR2 YFSETQ.

The chain has TRBV27 and TRBJ1-5; no definite D call. Germline V gene data show CDR1 as MNHEY and CDR2 as SMNVEV (reference sequence). The V and J ends lost 4 bases and 1 base respectively, with 8 bases between them. This CDR3 region has 14 residues. The CDR3 DNA reads TGTGCCAGCAGTTATCGCAGAAGCAATCAGCCCCAGCATTTT. Amino acid sequence: CASSYRRSNQPQHF.

The chain combines TRBV5-1 with TRBJ1-2, with a tentative D call TRBD1 (6 bases). Trimming shortened V by 5 bases and J by 2 bases, and 13 bases separated the two germline ends. Germline V gene lookup returns CDR1 SGHRS and CDR2 YFSETQ. The CDR3 contains 14 residues. CDR3 nucleotides: TGCGCCAGCAGGCCAGGGGAGGCGAACTATGGCTACACCTTC. It translates to CASRPGEANYGYTF.

This chain joins TRBV7-3 and TRBJ1-2, with 8 bases fitting TRBD1. The CDR3 is made up of 12 amino acids. V gave up 5 bases and J gave up 8 bases; unmatched junction bases: 4. The germline V gene has CDR1 SGHTA and CDR2 FQGTGA. The CDR3 is CASSPDRVGYTF. CDR3 DNA: TGTGCCAGCAGCCCGGACAGGGTCGGCTACACCTTC. The complete variable domain, with remaining parts taken from reference TRBV7-3 and TRBJ1-2, reads GAGVSQTPSNKVTEKGKYVELRCDPISGHTALYWYRQSLGQGPEFLIYFQGTGAADDSGLPNDRFFAVRPEGSVSTLKIQRTERGDSAVYLCASSPDRVGYTFGSGTRLTVV.

The chain employs TRBV11-3 and TRBJ1-4, with D possibly being TRBD1 (5 bases). Germline V gene data show CDR1 as SGHNT and CDR2 as YENEEA. The CDR3 consists of 15 residues. V was trimmed by 3 bases and J by 5 bases, leaving 13 bases between them. CDR3 nucleotides: TGTGCCAGCAGCTTGGCCGGGACGGAGAATGAAAAACTGTTTTTT. It is translated as CASSLAGTENEKLFF.

This rearrangement joins TRBV6-5 to TRBJ1-2; 7 nucleotides align to TRBD1. Germline CDR1 is MNHEY and CDR2 is SVGAGI. J was trimmed by 2 bases and V by 0 bases; bases with no gene match: 6. The CDR3 length is 16 residues. CDR3 amino acids: CASSYSGDSLNYGYTF. The CDR3 DNA reads TGTGCCAGCAGTTACTCGGGGGACAGCTTAAACTATGGCTACACCTTC.

This chain joins TRBV7-2 and TRBJ2-4; TRBD1 aligns across 9 bases. Germline CDR1 is SGHTA and CDR2 is FQGNSA. The CDR3 covers 12 residues. The V segment lost 4 bases and the J segment 13 bases; nucleotides outside the gene matches: 5. The DNA of the CDR3 is TGTGCCAGCAGCTCTGGACAGGGGAGACAGTACTTC. This codes for CASSSGQGRQYF.

The chain employs TRBV10-2 and TRBJ2-5, with 8 bases aligning to TRBD1. The CDR3 sequence is 17 residues long. The germline CDR1 and CDR2 sequences are WSHSY and SAAADI. Losses at the gene ends were 0 bases for V and 7 bases for J; bases not matched to a gene: 13. CDR3: CASSESAGGGKLGTQYF. For the CDR3, the DNA is TGCGCCAGCAGTGAGTCAGCAGGGGGCGGAAAGCTGGGGACCCAGTACTTC.

The rearrangement uses TRBV19 and TRBJ1-2; D gene uncertain. The germline CDR1 and CDR2 sequences are LNHDA and SQIVND (reference sequence). V dropped 6 bases and J dropped 0 bases, with 8 bases sitting between them. The CDR3 runs 13 residues. The CDR3 DNA is TGTGCCAGTAGGAGGATTCCTAACTATGGCTACACCTTC. This encodes CASRRIPNYGYTF.